This TCR beta chain emerged from a study of molecular identifiers for immune sequencing clone quantification (dated by TCRdb to the late 2010s). About the full investigation: For a replicate experiment, RNA from around 20,000 or 100,000 naive CD8 T cells was divided into five aliquots, of which four were sequenced. This methods study benchmarked molecular-identifier clustering-based TCR repertoire sequencing (MIDCIRS) and TCR RNA copy counting, using CD8 T cells to do so.

The table lists this clonotype with many counts. Its antigen is still unknown. The record has no base qualities; no much larger clone is one base away. The CDR3 runs 16 residues from the cysteine to the phenylalanine. CDR3 DNA only is kept here, 48 bases in frame from base 1. V was cut back by 0 bases and J by 4 bases, leaving a gap of 14 bases between them. In the germline V gene, CDR1 corresponds to MNHEY and CDR2 to SVGAGI. Libraries of naive CD8 T cells were built from approximately 20,000 to 980,000 sorted cells, with 10%, 30% or 50% of the purified RNA used. On a BD FACSAria II, naive CD8 T cells were FACS-sorted as CD8+CD4-CCR7+CD45RA+ and collected into RLT Plus buffer. Ten to eleven TCR copies' worth of Jurkat RNA were spiked into about 20,000-1,100,000 naive CD8 T cell samples to test detection sensitivity. Enrichment of CD8 T cells was done with RosetteSep CD8+ T Cell Enrichment Cocktail plus Ficoll-Paque, and ACK red cell lysis came afterward.

What the research found in general, with its limitations: Highly expanded clone sizes could be underestimated if identical TCR molecules share a barcode. Clones above 20 RNA copies held over 97% of molecules in CMV-specific effector cells but under 1% in naive cells. Even against a background of roughly 1 million naive CD8 T cells, spiked-in Jurkat TCR RNA amounting to a single cell's worth was reported to be detectable. Modeling estimated roughly 3 recovered TCR RNA copies per cell, compared with approximately 10 by digital PCR, which implies roughly 30% capture efficiency. The naive libraries included spiked-in Jurkat TCR RNA (around 9 copies' worth), and this RNA is not part of the donor repertoire. When barcode sub-clustering was omitted, TCR diversity was inflated by chimeric consensus sequences, with chimeras reaching as high as 47%.

The method was PCR. The sample was run on an Illumina HiSeq 4000. Bulk TCR libraries were prepared as previously described, using TCR primers listed in Table S5. Total RNA was purified with the Qiagen AllPrep DNA/RNA kit. Before analysis, reads from multiple sequencing runs of the same library were pooled. As for how the authors treated the data: Reads were retained only if an exact TCR constant sequence was present, and the retained reads were trimmed to 150 nt and grouped according to their 12-nt molecular barcodes. Reads in each barcode group were sub-clustered using a 15% Levenshtein threshold, and a quality-weighted consensus sequence was built for each RNA molecule. Non-functional sequences were filtered out, along with any lower-count sequence sitting one edit away from another sequence. Barcode sub-clusters with fewer than 20% of the maximum read count were removed, based on fitting two negative binomial distributions. TCRdb ran its own pipeline on the public reads, namely fastp trimming at Q25 and MiXCR clone calling, and kept in-frame beta chains. Duplicate CDR3 protein sequences are folded into a single record with the most common DNA and genes. Here the V and J calls rest on TCRdb's processing, not on the authors' analysis. The sample table records hundreds of thousands of distinct CDR3 sequences; roughly 23% of these occur just once. Clones ranked in the top ten supply approximately 0.85% of the sample.

In this chain, TRBV6-5 is recombined with TRBJ2-3; a weak D assignment points to TRBD2 (6 bases agree). Sequences were obtained from naive CD8+ T cells from blood, with Jurkat cell RNA spiked in. The label giving this sample's cell subset or site can be read as: FACS-sorted CD8+CD4-CCR7+CD45RA+ naive T cells. The sequence was obtained from a human donor in good health. Some libraries in this study had Jurkat cell RNA spiked in. The CDR3 amino acid sequence is: CASSYSGPSAADTQYF. The base sequence is TGTGCCAGCAGTTACTCGGGTCCTAGCGCGGCAGATACGCAGTATTTT.